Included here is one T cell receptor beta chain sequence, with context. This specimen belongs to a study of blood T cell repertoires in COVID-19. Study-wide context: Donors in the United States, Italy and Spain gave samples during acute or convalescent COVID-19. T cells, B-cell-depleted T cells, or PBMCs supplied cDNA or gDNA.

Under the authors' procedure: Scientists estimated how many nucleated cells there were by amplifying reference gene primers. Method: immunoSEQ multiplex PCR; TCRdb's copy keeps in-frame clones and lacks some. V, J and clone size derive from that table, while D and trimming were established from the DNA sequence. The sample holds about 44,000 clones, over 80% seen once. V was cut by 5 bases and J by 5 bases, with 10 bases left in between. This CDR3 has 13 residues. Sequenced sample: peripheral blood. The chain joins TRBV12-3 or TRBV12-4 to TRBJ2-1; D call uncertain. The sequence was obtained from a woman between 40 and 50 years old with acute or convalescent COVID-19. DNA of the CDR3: TGTGCCAGCAGTACCACAGTAGACAATGAGCAGTTCTTC. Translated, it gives CASSTTVDNEQFF.